This TCR beta chain was sequenced for a study of blood T cells in healthy people across ages. Broader study findings: Per million T cells, TCR beta diversity dropped about linearly as age rose.

A second PCR of about 7 to 12 cycles used a sample-barcoded 5' primer and a J-beta primer mix. TCRdb processed the 5' RACE reads anew with MiXCR; each CDR3 protein has one entry. The sample includes roughly 500,000 distinct CDR3 sequences, 25% to 30% of them seen just once. The CDR3 consists of 16 residues. CDR1 is SGHRS, CDR2 YFSETQ, per germline. V shed 0 bases and J 5 bases; nucleotides not matched to a gene: 5. On this clonotype: The antigen is unknown.

The sample providers were healthy Caucasian people from Russia, aged about 6 to 90. This sequence was found in a woman aged 70 to 79 in good health. This chain uses TRBV5-1 with TRBJ2-3; TRBD1 matches at 11 bases. Sample: blood. The CDR3 protein is CASSLARGQGGDTQYF. In nucleotides, the CDR3 is TGCGCCAGCAGCTTGGCCCGGGGACAGGGGGGAGATACGCAGTATTTT.